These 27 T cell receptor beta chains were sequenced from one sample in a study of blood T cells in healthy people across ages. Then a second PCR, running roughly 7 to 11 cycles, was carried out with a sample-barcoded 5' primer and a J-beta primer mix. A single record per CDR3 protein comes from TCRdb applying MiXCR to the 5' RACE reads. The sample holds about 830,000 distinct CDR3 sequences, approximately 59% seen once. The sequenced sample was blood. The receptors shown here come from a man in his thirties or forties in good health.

CDR3 region: CASSGTSATNEKLFF. DNA of the CDR3: TGTGCCAGCAGCGGAACATCTGCAACTAATGAAAAACTGTTTTTT. The rearrangement joins TRBV7-9 to TRBJ1-4; D unresolved. Germline V gene sequence: CDR1 SEHNR, CDR2 FQNEAQ (reference sequence). The CDR3 contains 15 residues. Trimming took 5 bases from V and 0 from J, leaving 10 bases between them.

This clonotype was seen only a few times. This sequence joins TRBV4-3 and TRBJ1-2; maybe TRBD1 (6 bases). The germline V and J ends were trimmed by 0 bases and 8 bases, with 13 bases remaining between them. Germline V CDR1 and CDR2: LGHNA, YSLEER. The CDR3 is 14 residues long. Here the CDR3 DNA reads TGCGCCAGCAGCCAAGAATGGACAGCGGAAGGCTACACCTTC. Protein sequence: CASSQEWTAEGYTF.

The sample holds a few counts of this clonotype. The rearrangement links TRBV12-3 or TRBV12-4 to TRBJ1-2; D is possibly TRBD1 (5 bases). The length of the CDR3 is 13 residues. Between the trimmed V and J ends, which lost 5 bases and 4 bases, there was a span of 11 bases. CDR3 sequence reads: CASSLGLIYGYTF. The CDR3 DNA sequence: TGTGCCAGCAGTCTGGGGCTGATCTATGGCTACACCTTC.

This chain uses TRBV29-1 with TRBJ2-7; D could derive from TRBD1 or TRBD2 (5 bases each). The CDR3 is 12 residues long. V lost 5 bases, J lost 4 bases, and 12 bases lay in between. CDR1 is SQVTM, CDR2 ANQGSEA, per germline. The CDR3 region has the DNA TGCAGCGTTTTAGGGACCGGTTACGAGCAGTACTTC. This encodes CSVLGTGYEQYF.

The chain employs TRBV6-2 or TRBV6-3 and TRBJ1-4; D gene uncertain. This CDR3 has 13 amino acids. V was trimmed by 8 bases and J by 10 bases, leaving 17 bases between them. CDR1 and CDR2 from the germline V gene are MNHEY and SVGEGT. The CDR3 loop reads CASGNGPPAKLFF. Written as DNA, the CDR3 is TGTGCCAGCGGCAATGGACCCCCCGCAAAACTGTTTTTT.

The CDR3 loop reads CASSQQTGLTYEQYF. The CDR3 region has the DNA TGTGCCAGCAGCCAACAAACAGGGTTGACCTACGAGCAGTACTTC. V and J are TRBV4-2 and TRBJ2-7, with D possibly matching TRBD1 (6 bases). CDR1 is LGHNA, CDR2 YNFKEQ, per germline. V was trimmed by 2 bases and J by 2 bases, leaving 13 bases between them. The CDR3 extends over 15 amino acids.

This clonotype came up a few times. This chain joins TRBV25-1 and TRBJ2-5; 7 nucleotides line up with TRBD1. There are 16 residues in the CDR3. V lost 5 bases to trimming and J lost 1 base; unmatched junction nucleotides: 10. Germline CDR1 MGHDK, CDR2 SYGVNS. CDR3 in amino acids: CASSWDSANFQETQYF. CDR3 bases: TGTGCCAGCAGTTGGGACAGCGCAAACTTCCAAGAGACCCAGTACTTC.

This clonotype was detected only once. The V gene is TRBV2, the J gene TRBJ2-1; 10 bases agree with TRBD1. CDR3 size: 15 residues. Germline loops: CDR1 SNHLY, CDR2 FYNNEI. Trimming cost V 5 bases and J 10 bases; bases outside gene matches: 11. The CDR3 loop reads CASSPTRDRGGEQFF. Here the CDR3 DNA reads TGTGCCAGCAGTCCGACTCGGGACAGGGGAGGGGAGCAGTTCTTC.

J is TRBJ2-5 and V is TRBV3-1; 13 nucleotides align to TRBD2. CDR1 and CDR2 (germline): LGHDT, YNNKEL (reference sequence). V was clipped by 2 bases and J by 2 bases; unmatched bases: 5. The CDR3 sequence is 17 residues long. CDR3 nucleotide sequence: TGTGCCAGCAGCCAATACCAGGGACTAGCGGGACAAGAGACCCAGTACTTC. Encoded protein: CASSQYQGLAGQETQYF.

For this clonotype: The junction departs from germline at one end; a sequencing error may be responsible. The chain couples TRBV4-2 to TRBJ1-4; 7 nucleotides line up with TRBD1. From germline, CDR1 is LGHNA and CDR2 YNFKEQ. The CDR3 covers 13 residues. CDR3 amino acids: CAGRGDSSEKLFF. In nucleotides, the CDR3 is TGTGCCGGCAGAGGGGACAGTAGTGAAAAACTGTTTTTT.

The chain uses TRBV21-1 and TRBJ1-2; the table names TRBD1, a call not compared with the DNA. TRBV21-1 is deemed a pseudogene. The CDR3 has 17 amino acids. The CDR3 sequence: CASSRTPRDGANCGYTF. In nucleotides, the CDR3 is TGTGCCAGCAGCCGAACACCCCGGGACGGAGCTAACTGTGGCTACACCTTC.

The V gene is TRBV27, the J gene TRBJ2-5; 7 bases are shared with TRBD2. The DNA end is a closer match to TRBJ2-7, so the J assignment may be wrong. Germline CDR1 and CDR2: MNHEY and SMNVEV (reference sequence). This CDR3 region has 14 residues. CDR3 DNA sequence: TGTGCCAGCAGTTCGAAGTGGGGAGGGTACGAGCAGTACTTC. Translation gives CASSSKWGGYEQYF.

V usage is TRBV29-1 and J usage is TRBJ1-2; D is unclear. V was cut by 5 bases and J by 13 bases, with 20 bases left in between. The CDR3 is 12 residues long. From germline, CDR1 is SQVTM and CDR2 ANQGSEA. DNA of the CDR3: TGCAGCGTTCTCGAGACCCACATGTTCAGCACCTTC. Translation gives CSVLETHMFSTF.

The CDR3 loop reads CASSGARAGYTF. In DNA, the CDR3 is TGTGCCAGCAGCGGTGCTCGGGCAGGCTACACCTTC. V usage is TRBV9 and J usage is TRBJ1-2; D remains unclear. Trimming pared 3 bases from V and 8 bases from J, leaving 11 bases between. The germline V gene encodes CDR1 SGDLS and CDR2 YYNGEE. The CDR3 is 12 residues long.

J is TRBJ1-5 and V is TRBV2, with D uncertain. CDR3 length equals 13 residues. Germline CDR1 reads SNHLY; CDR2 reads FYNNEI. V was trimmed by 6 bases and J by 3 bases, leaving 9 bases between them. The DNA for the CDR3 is TGTGCCAGCAGGAAGGCAAACAATCAGCCCCAGCATTTT. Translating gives CASRKANNQPQHF.

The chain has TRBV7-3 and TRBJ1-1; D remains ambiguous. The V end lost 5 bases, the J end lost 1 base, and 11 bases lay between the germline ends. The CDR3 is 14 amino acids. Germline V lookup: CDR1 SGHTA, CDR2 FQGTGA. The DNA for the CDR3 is TGTGCCAGCAGCGTGTCTGGACCGAACACTGAAGCTTTCTTT. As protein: CASSVSGPNTEAFF.

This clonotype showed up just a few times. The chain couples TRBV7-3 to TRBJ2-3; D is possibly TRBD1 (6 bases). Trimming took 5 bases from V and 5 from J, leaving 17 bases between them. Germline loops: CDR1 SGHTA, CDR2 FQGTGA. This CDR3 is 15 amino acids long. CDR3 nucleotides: TGTGCCAGCAGCCACAGTCTGGGGGCCTTAGATACGCAGTATTTT. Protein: CASSHSLGALDTQYF.

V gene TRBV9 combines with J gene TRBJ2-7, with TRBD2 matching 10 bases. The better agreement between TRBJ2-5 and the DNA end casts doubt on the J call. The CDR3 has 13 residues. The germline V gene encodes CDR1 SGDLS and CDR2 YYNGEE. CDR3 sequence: CASNSGGLETQYF. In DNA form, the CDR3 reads TGTGCCAGCAATAGCGGGGGGTTGGAGACCCAGTACTTC.

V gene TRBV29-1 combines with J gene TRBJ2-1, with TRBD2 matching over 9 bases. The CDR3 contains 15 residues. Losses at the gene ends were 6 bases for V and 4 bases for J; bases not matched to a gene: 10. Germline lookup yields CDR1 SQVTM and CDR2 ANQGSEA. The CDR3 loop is CSVQSGGFLYNEQFF. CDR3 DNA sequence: TGCAGCGTCCAGAGCGGGGGGTTTCTTTACAATGAGCAGTTCTTC.

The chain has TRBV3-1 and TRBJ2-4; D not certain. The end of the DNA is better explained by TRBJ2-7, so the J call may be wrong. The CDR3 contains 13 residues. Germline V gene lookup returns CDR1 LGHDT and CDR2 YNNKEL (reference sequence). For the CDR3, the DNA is TGTGCCAGCAGCCAGGTAGGATCTGACGAGCAGTACTTC. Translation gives CASSQVGSDEQYF.

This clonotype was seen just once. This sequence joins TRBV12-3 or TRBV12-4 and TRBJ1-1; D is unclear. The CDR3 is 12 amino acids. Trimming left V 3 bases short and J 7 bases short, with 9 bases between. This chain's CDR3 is CASSFGRNEAFF. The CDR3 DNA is TGTGCCAGCAGTTTCGGCAGAAATGAAGCTTTCTTT.

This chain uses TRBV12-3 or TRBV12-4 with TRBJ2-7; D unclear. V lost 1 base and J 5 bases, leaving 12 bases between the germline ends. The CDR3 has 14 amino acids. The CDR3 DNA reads TGTGCCAGCAGTTTAGATGGGTACCCCGACGAGCAGTACTTC. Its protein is CASSLDGYPDEQYF.

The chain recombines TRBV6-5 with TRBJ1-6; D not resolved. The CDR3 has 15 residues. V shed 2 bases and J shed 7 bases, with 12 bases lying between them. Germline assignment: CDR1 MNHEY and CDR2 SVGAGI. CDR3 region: CASSYGLGQNSPLHF. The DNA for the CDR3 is TGTGCCAGCAGTTACGGATTGGGCCAGAATTCACCCCTCCACTTT.

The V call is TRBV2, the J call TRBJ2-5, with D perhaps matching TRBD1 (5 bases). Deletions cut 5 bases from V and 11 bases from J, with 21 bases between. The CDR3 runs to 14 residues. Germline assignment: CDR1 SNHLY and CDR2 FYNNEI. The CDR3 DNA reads TGTGCCAGCAGTCCCAGGGATGTAGGCAATGAGCAGTACTTC. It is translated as CASSPRDVGNEQYF.

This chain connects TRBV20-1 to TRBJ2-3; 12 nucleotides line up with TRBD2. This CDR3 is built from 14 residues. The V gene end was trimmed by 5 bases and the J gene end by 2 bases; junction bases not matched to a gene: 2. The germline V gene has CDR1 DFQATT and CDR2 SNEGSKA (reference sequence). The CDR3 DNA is TGCAGTGCTGGACTAGCGGGGATCACAGATACGCAGTATTTT. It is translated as CSAGLAGITDTQYF.

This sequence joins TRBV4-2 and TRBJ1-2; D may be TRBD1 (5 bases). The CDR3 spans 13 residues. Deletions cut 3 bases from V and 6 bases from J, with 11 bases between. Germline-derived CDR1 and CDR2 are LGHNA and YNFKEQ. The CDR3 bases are TGTGCCAGCAGCCAGCTCACGGGGCATGGCTACACCTTC. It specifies CASSQLTGHGYTF.

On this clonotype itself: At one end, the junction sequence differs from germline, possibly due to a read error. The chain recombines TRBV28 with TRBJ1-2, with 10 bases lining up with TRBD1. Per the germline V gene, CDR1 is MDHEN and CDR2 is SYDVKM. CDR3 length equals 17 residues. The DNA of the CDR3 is TGTGCCAGCAGAATACCCGGGACAGGGGTAACTAATTATGGCTACACCTTC. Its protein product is CASRIPGTGVTNYGYTF.